The table lists the clone carrying this T cell receptor (beta chain) with many counts. Its antigen is not identified. TCRdb itself ran the 5' RACE reads through MiXCR, one entry per CDR3 protein. The table records under 150,000 distinct CDR3 sequences, around 9.7% of them present only once. This sample is drawn from a study of CD8 T cells in ankylosing spondylitis. Points from the study as a whole: Apparently characteristic of ankylosing spondylitis blood was a TCR beta motif (about 8 highly homologous variants). Reports of some motif variants in reactive arthritis synovial fluid and blood predate this one.

Sequenced: blood, either unsorted or a sorted T cell fraction (not recorded which). The receptor was derived from a male donor with ankylosing spondylitis or in good health (not recorded which).

DNA for the CDR3: TGCAGTGCTAGTTTTCGTGGCGCAGATACGCAGTATTTT. Translated, it gives CSASFRGADTQYF. The chain couples TRBV20-1 to TRBJ2-3, with D uncertain. Germline-derived CDR1 and CDR2 are DFQATT and SNEGSKA (reference sequence). Trimming took 3 bases from V and 4 from J, leaving 11 bases between them. The CDR3 length is 13 residues.